Below, one T cell receptor (beta chain) is given with its context. These data come from a study of blood T cell repertoires in COVID-19. This CDR3 comprises 16 residues. Trimming took off 3 bases at V and 0 bases at J, with 12 bases between the two ends. CDR1 and CDR2 (germline): MNHNS, SASEGT. Sequenced by immunoSEQ multiplex PCR; TCRdb stores in-frame clones only, minus some. Altogether about 220,000 clones are present, 65% to 85% being singletons, with the ten largest covering 8.2%. The TCR originated in a woman in her 50s with acute or convalescent COVID-19. The chain is built from TRBV6-1 and TRBJ2-1; tentatively, D is TRBD2 (5 bases). Sequences were obtained from peripheral blood. For the CDR3, the DNA is TGTGCCAGCAGTGACAGAGCGGCCAGCTCCTACAATGAGCAGTTCTTC. Residues: CASSDRAASSYNEQFF.